In this sample, the clone carrying this TCR beta chain turned up many times. TCRdb recomputed calls from the RT-PCR reads with MiXCR, one row per CDR3 protein. The sample includes fewer than 75,000 distinct CDR3 sequences, 10% to 15% seen only once; the top ten take over 25%. This specimen belongs to a study of patients and donors after allogeneic stem cell transplantation. The V gene's germline CDR1 is SGHRS and CDR2 YFSETQ. The germline V and J ends were trimmed by 4 bases and 3 bases, with 17 bases remaining between them. The CDR3 totals 16 residues. The sample comprised blood, either unsorted or a sorted T cell fraction (not recorded which). The chain recombines TRBV5-1 with TRBJ1-3, with D maybe TRBD1 (5 bases). This TCR was recovered from a human donor who was either an allogeneic HSCT recipient or a stem cell or donor lymphocyte infusion donor (not recorded which). It is not recorded whose cells these are; they may come from a transplant donor. The DNA for the CDR3 is TGCGCCAGCAGCCCGTCGGACGGACATCATGGAAACACCATATATTTT. Translated: CASSPSDGHHGNTIYF.